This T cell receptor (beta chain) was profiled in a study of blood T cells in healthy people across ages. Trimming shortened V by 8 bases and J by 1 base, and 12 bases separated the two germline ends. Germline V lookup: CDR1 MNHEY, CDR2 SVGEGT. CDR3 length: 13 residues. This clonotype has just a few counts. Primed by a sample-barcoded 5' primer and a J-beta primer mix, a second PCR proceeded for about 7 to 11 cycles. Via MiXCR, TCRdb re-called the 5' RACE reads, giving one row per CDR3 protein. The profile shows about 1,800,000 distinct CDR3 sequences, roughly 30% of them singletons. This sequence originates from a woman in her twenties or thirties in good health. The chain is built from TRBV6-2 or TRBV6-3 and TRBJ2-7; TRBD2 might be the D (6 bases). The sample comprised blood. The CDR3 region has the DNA TGTGCCAGCGTCGGGAGTCGATCCTACGAGCAGTACTTC. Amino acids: CASVGSRSYEQYF.